This TCR beta chain was sequenced in a study of T cell responses to AZD1222 COVID-19 vaccine. General study findings and limits: Reportedly, close to half of spike-specific TCRs are directed against unmutated variant regions. Scientists sampled the repertoires only once the peak T cell response had passed. The donor cohort was predominantly white British with a female majority, and clonal diversity may have been underestimated. Receipt of two AZD1222 doses was followed by a rise in Spike-specific TCR breadth and depth.

On this clone itself: Its antigen remains unidentified.

Deletions cut 4 bases from V and 15 bases from J, with 13 bases between. The germline V gene has CDR1 MNHEY and CDR2 SVGEGT. This CDR3 has 12 amino acids. Produced via immunoSEQ multiplex PCR; TCRdb's table is partial and in-frame only. The repertoire consists of more than 140,000 clones, with approximately 89% occurring once and the leading ten covering approximately 3.1%. The sequence derives from an adult in good health. V is TRBV6-2 or TRBV6-3 and J is TRBJ1-6; D not certain. The specimen comprised peripheral blood, sampled on day 0 of MenACWY control vaccination. This CDR3 is CASSFSRAVLHF. CDR3 DNA sequence: TGTGCCAGCAGTTTCTCAAGGGCGGTCCTCCACTTT.